One sample yielded the 29 T cell receptor beta chains listed below, sequenced in a study of cytomegalovirus exposure and HLA in healthy donors. 60 Vbeta and 13 Jbeta primers were used in PCR. Using immunoSEQ multiplex PCR, the repertoire was profiled, and TCRdb retains in-frame clones only, with some absent. The table includes some 87,000 clones, 60% to 85% detected once. Sequencing was carried out using PBMCs. These receptors all stem from a man aged 18 to 35 in good health and CMV-seropositive.

V and J are TRBV15 and TRBJ2-4; D not certain. This CDR3 contains 15 residues. The germline CDR1 and CDR2 sequences are LNHNV and YYDKDF (reference sequence). The germline V and J ends were trimmed by 4 bases and 1 base, with 11 bases remaining between them. CDR3 in amino acids: CATSTGGVAKNIQYF. The CDR3 DNA reads as TGTGCCACCAGCACCGGTGGTGTTGCCAAAAACATTCAGTACTTC.

This clone was counted once. The chain uses TRBV29-1 and TRBJ2-5, with 8 bases lining up with TRBD2. Losses at the gene ends were 7 bases for V and 4 bases for J; bases not matched to a gene: 5. Germline CDR1 SQVTM, CDR2 ANQGSEA. The CDR3 is 12 residues long. The chain's CDR3 is CSAHLAGETQYF. The CDR3 DNA is TGCAGCGCCCATCTAGCGGGAGAGACCCAGTACTTC.

The V gene is TRBV5-1, the J gene TRBJ1-2; no clear D gene. Germline V CDR1 and CDR2: SGHRS, YFSETQ. V lost 0 bases and J lost 4, with 16 bases in between. CDR3 length equals 16 residues. CDR3 DNA sequence: TGCGCCAGCAGCTTGGCCTCGGCGGGGATTGGCTATGGCTACACCTTC. Its protein is CASSLASAGIGYGYTF.

The chain couples TRBV5-1 to TRBJ1-1; 7 bases line up with TRBD1. V shed 1 base and J 3 bases; nucleotides not matched to a gene: 9. CDR1 and CDR2 from the germline V gene are SGHRS and YFSETQ. The CDR3 extends over 16 amino acids. CDR3 amino acids: CASSLMAGTADTEAFF. CDR3 coding DNA: TGCGCCAGCAGCTTGATGGCGGGGACAGCAGACACTGAAGCTTTCTTT.

The chain is built from TRBV4-2 and TRBJ1-5, with 10 bases lining up with TRBD1. The CDR3 covers 16 residues. Germline loops: CDR1 LGHNA, CDR2 YNFKEQ. V lost 1 base to trimming and J lost 11 bases; unmatched junction nucleotides: 11. Here the CDR3 DNA reads TGTGCCAGCAGCCAAGGAGGGACAGGGGATGGTCCGGCCCAGCATTTT. This encodes CASSQGGTGDGPAQHF.

This chain connects TRBV25-1 to TRBJ2-5, with a weak D call TRBD2 (7 bases). The germline V gene has CDR1 MGHDK and CDR2 SYGVNS. Trimming cost V 6 bases and J 5 bases, with 25 bases left between them. The CDR3 sequence is 17 residues long. Written as DNA, the CDR3 is TGTGCCAGCAGAGACCAAAAAGGAAGGGGGGGTGGGGAGACCCAGTACTTC. Protein: CASRDQKGRGGGETQYF.

V usage is TRBV10-3 and J usage is TRBJ2-3; weak D call: TRBD1 (6 bases). This CDR3 region has 14 residues. The germline gives CDR1 ENHRY, CDR2 SYGVKD. Trimming left V 11 bases short and J 4 bases short, with 19 bases between. CDR3 nucleotide sequence: TGTGCCGGCTCGACAGGTCCCCCCCCAGATACGCAGTATTTT. As protein: CAGSTGPPPDTQYF.

Written as DNA, the CDR3 is TGCAGCGTTGAACCCGATAGGGGCAGGGGAGAGACCCAGTACTTC. Translating gives CSVEPDRGRGETQYF. V and J are TRBV29-1 and TRBJ2-5, with D tentatively TRBD1 (6 bases). Germline CDR1 and CDR2: SQVTM and ANQGSEA. Between the trimmed V and J ends, which lost 2 bases and 4 bases, there was a span of 17 bases. The CDR3 is made up of 15 amino acids.

The chain links TRBV14 to TRBJ2-7, with 7 bases fitting TRBD2. In germline, CDR1 is SGHDN, CDR2 FVKESK. Trimming at V came to 1 base and at J to 0 bases, leaving 9 bases not matched to a gene. The length of the CDR3 is 17 residues. CDR3 region: CASSQVGLAGVSYEQYF. The CDR3 nucleotides are TGTGCCAGCAGCCAAGTCGGGCTTGCGGGAGTCTCCTACGAGCAGTACTTC.

This sequence joins TRBV6-5 and TRBJ2-7; D call uncertain. The length of the CDR3 is 12 residues. CDR1 and CDR2 (germline): MNHEY, SVGAGI. Trimming pared 6 bases from V and 7 bases from J, leaving 13 bases between. The CDR3: CASSRLPREQYF. DNA of the CDR3: TGTGCCAGCAGCCGCCTCCCGAGGGAGCAGTACTTC.

V usage is TRBV19 and J usage is TRBJ1-4; TRBD1 matches at 8 bases. This CDR3 spans 14 amino acids. Trimming at V came to 4 bases and at J to 5 bases, leaving 3 bases not matched to a gene. Germline-derived CDR1 and CDR2 are LNHDA and SQIVND (reference sequence). This CDR3 reads CASSNRQGNEKLFF. For the CDR3, the DNA is TGTGCCAGTAGTAACCGACAGGGGAATGAAAAACTGTTTTTT.

The CDR3 DNA sequence: TGTGCCAGCAGTGAAGGGTCCGTACTACCTCAGCCCCAGCATTTT. This codes for CASSEGSVLPQPQHF. The chain combines TRBV2 with TRBJ1-5; no clear D. The CDR3 contains 15 residues. Trimming took 1 base from V and 6 from J, leaving 13 bases between them. CDR1 and CDR2 from the germline V gene are SNHLY and FYNNEI.

V gene TRBV5-4 combines with J gene TRBJ2-1; 12 nucleotides align to TRBD2. Germline values: CDR1 SGHNT, CDR2 YYREEE (reference sequence). CDR3 length equals 17 residues. Unmatched junction bases numbered 7, after V lost 0 bases and J lost 6 bases. The CDR3 region is CASSLDLAGGPLNEQFF. The CDR3 DNA reads as TGTGCCAGCAGCTTGGATCTAGCGGGAGGGCCCCTCAATGAGCAGTTCTTC.

This sequence joins TRBV5-1 and TRBJ2-5; 14 bases agree with TRBD2. Germline CDR1 is SGHRS and CDR2 is YFSETQ. The CDR3 contains 16 residues. V lost 3 bases to trimming and J lost 1 base; unmatched junction nucleotides: 2. This CDR3 is CASSYGLAGGQETQYF. DNA for the CDR3: TGCGCCAGCAGCTACGGACTAGCGGGGGGCCAAGAGACCCAGTACTTC.

The CDR3 protein is CASSVGGRGPYEQYF. For the CDR3, the DNA is TGTGCCAGCAGCGTAGGAGGTAGGGGCCCCTACGAGCAGTACTTC. This chain links TRBV9 with TRBJ2-7, with a weak D call TRBD1 (5 bases). The CDR3 loop spans 15 amino acids. V was pared by 0 bases and J by 2 bases, with 12 bases between. CDR1 is SGDLS, CDR2 YYNGEE, per germline. The full variable domain, completed using reference TRBV9 and TRBJ2-7, is DSGVTQTPKHLITATGQRVTLRCSPRSGDLSVYWYQQSLDQGLQFLIQYYNGEERAKGNILERFSAQQFPDLHSELNLSSLELGDSALYFCASSVGGRGPYEQYFGPGTRLTVT.

Only one count was recorded for this clone. The chain has TRBV14 and TRBJ2-5; 11 nucleotides line up with TRBD2. CDR3 length: 15 residues. The germline V gene encodes CDR1 SGHDN and CDR2 FVKESK. V shed 2 bases and J 4 bases; nucleotides not matched to a gene: 3. The CDR3 reads CASSQYGTSGETQYF. DNA for the CDR3: TGTGCCAGCAGCCAATATGGGACTAGCGGAGAGACCCAGTACTTC.

About this clone: This same CDR3 is encoded by further DNA sequences in the sample. The rearrangement links TRBV9 to TRBJ2-7; 7 bases align to TRBD2. Trimming took 0 bases from V and 2 from J; bases not matched to a gene: 2. Germline CDR1 is SGDLS and CDR2 is YYNGEE. The CDR3 contains 14 residues. CDR3 region: CASSVGGGTYEQYF. CDR3 nucleotides: TGTGCCAGCAGCGTAGGCGGGGGAACCTACGAGCAGTACTTC.

This clone has more than one count but fewer than ten. The chain has TRBV15 and TRBJ2-5; unclear D gene. Germline CDR1 and CDR2: LNHNV and YYDKDF (reference sequence). This CDR3 has 15 amino acids. Deletions cut 1 base from V and 1 base from J, with 10 bases between. The CDR3 protein is CATSRVGTPQETQYF. The DNA of the CDR3 is TGTGCCACCAGCAGAGTGGGCACACCCCAAGAGACCCAGTACTTC.

The rearrangement uses TRBV27 and TRBJ2-7; maybe TRBD1 (6 bases). Trimming cost V 2 bases and J 12 bases, with 17 bases left between them. The CDR3 length is 13 residues. Germline V lookup: CDR1 MNHEY, CDR2 SMNVEV (reference sequence). The CDR3 here is CASSLGGQQLLYF. Written as DNA, the CDR3 is TGTGCCAGCAGTTTAGGCGGACAGCAACTTCTGTACTTC.

The rearrangement joins TRBV4-1 to TRBJ2-7; D may be TRBD1 (6 bases). Trimming took off 2 bases at V and 6 bases at J, with 17 bases between the two ends. In germline, CDR1 is MGHRA, CDR2 YSYEKL. The CDR3 is 15 residues long. The CDR3, as DNA: TGCGCCAGCAGCCAACCGGGACAACGCCTCCGCGAGCAGTACTTC. Its translation is CASSQPGQRLREQYF.

The V and J genes are TRBV7-9 and TRBJ1-2; D unclear. Germline-derived CDR1 and CDR2 are SEHNR and FQNEAQ (reference sequence). Between the trimmed V and J ends, which lost 2 bases and 1 base, there was a span of 5 bases. The CDR3 consists of 13 residues. DNA for the CDR3: TGTGCCAGCAGCTTACCCAATAACTATGGCTACACCTTC. It specifies CASSLPNNYGYTF.

This chain uses TRBV28 with TRBJ1-1; 7 bases agree with TRBD1. The germline V gene has CDR1 MDHEN and CDR2 SYDVKM. The CDR3 is 13 amino acids. Trimming cost V 5 bases and J 11 bases; bases outside gene matches: 11. CDR3 sequence: CASSPSDRVGAFF. DNA for the CDR3: TGTGCCAGCAGTCCCTCTGACAGGGTGGGCGCTTTCTTT.

The chain employs TRBV6-5 and TRBJ2-5; TRBD1 is a possible D gene (5 bases). Germline assignment: CDR1 MNHEY and CDR2 SVGAGI. V shed 10 bases and J shed 6 bases, with 18 bases lying between them. The CDR3 runs to 13 residues. CDR3 sequence (DNA): TGTGCCACTATGGAATGGGGCCAGCAGACCCAGTACTTC. Its protein is CATMEWGQQTQYF.

This clone was seen only a few times. V usage is TRBV4-2 and J usage is TRBJ2-4; TRBD2 aligns across 8 bases. The CDR3 covers 15 residues. CDR1 LGHNA and CDR2 YNFKEQ come from the germline V gene. V was clipped by 1 base and J by 8 bases; unmatched bases: 7. The CDR3 region is CASSQATGGPDIQYF. CDR3 in DNA: TGTGCCAGCAGCCAAGCGACGGGAGGGCCGGACATTCAGTACTTC.

This rearrangement joins TRBV10-1 to TRBJ2-2; 9 bases agree with TRBD2. V lost 9 bases and J lost 6; bases outside the gene matches: 5. CDR3 length equals 13 residues. Germline CDR1 is WNHNN and CDR2 is SYGVQD (reference sequence). In nucleotides, the CDR3 is TGCGCCAGTGCCGGGACTAGCCCCGGGGAGCTGTTTTTT. Its protein product is CASAGTSPGELFF.

The chain combines TRBV5-6 with TRBJ2-2; 10 bases are a match to TRBD2. Germline CDR1 is SGHDT and CDR2 is YYEEEE. CDR3 length: 16 amino acids. The ends lost 0 bases at V and 8 bases at J; junction bases unmatched: 7. For the CDR3, the DNA is TGTGCCAGCAGCTTGGGGTGGACTAGCGGCTCGGGGGAGCTGTTTTTT. As protein: CASSLGWTSGSGELFF.

J is TRBJ2-2 and V is TRBV29-1, with a tentative D call TRBD1 (6 bases). The CDR3 sequence is 13 residues long. V shed 6 bases and J shed 5 bases, with 13 bases lying between them. The germline CDR1 and CDR2 sequences are SQVTM and ANQGSEA. The CDR3 DNA reads as TGCAGCGTCCGCCAGGGGATTACCGGGGAGCTGTTTTTT. Its translation: CSVRQGITGELFF.

The rearrangement uses TRBV6-1 and TRBJ1-5, with a tentative D call TRBD1 (6 bases). The CDR3 has 14 residues. The V and J ends lost 7 bases and 0 bases respectively, with 10 bases between them. Germline V gene sequence: CDR1 MNHNS, CDR2 SASEGT. CDR3 DNA sequence: TGTGCCAGCAAGGGGGGGTATAGCAATCAGCCCCAGCATTTT. It is translated as CASKGGYSNQPQHF.

The V call is TRBV29-1, the J call TRBJ1-5; 9 bases line up with TRBD1. Germline lookup yields CDR1 SQVTM and CDR2 ANQGSEA. The CDR3 has 13 amino acids. Trimming at V came to 7 bases and at J to 7 bases, leaving 8 bases not matched to a gene. The CDR3 nucleotides read TGCAGCGCTGACAGGGGGTCAGGCCAGCCCCAGCATTTT. Translated: CSADRGSGQPQHF.